These 25 T cell receptor beta chains originate from one sample sequenced in a study of blood T cell repertoires in COVID-19. The protocol was immunoSEQ multiplex PCR, while the TCRdb copy is restricted to in-frame clones and leaves out a portion. The sample carries 140,000 to 150,000 clones, approximately 85% recorded once. The specimen sequenced was peripheral blood. The receptors were gathered from a woman between 55 and 75 years old with COVID-19, enrolled during active disease.

The chain couples TRBV5-1 to TRBJ2-2, with 10 bases matching TRBD1. Germline values: CDR1 SGHRS, CDR2 YFSETQ. The CDR3 runs to 16 residues. The trim removed 4 bases at V and 5 bases at J, leaving 8 bases unmatched. The CDR3 reads CASSPTGGEFTGELFF. In DNA, the CDR3 is TGCGCCAGCAGCCCGACAGGGGGCGAATTTACCGGGGAGCTGTTTTTT.

This clone was seen a few times. The V call is TRBV7-3, the J call TRBJ2-7, with TRBD1 matching over 9 bases. The CDR3 runs to 14 residues. The V gene end was trimmed by 5 bases and the J gene end by 1 base; junction bases not matched to a gene: 3. Per the germline V gene, CDR1 is SGHTA and CDR2 is FQGTGA. The DNA of the CDR3 is TGTGCCAGCAGCCCCGGGACAGGGTCCTACGAGCAGTACTTC. This codes for CASSPGTGSYEQYF.

The chain combines TRBV6-5 with TRBJ1-4; a weak D match, TRBD1 (6 bases). The CDR3 extends over 14 amino acids. The germline V gene has CDR1 MNHEY and CDR2 SVGAGI. V was cut by 4 bases and J by 8 bases, with 14 bases left in between. Written as DNA, the CDR3 is TGTGCCAGCAGTTCCGGACAGTTAAACGAAAAACTGTTTTTT. As protein: CASSSGQLNEKLFF.

This clone was counted once. The rearrangement uses TRBV4-1 and TRBJ2-2; 8 bases fit TRBD2. Trimming took 6 bases from V and 1 from J; bases not matched to a gene: 10. The CDR3 is 17 amino acids. The germline V gene has CDR1 MGHRA and CDR2 YSYEKL. The CDR3 loop reads CASSLGGLAGNTGELFF. The CDR3 bases are TGCGCCAGCAGTTTGGGGGGGCTAGCGGGGAACACCGGGGAGCTGTTTTTT.

This clone came up once. The chain combines TRBV4-1 with TRBJ1-4; TRBD1 matches 7 bases. Germline V gene lookup returns CDR1 MGHRA and CDR2 YSYEKL. This CDR3 has 15 residues. J was trimmed by 6 bases and V by 6 bases; bases with no gene match: 10. CDR3 sequence: CASSNPDRVYEKLFF. CDR3 nucleotides: TGCGCCAGCAGTAATCCTGACAGGGTATATGAAAAACTGTTTTTT.

The genes are TRBV10-3 and TRBJ2-3; D uncertain. The CDR3 covers 13 residues. V gave up 1 base and J gave up 2 bases, with 4 bases separating them. CDR1 is ENHRY, CDR2 SYGVKD, per germline. The CDR3 loop is CAISEYYTDTQYF. CDR3 bases: TGTGCCATCAGTGAGTATTACACAGATACGCAGTATTTT.

The count of this clone is one. The rearrangement uses TRBV4-1 and TRBJ2-2; the match to TRBD2 covers 14 bases. J was trimmed by 5 bases and V by 3 bases; bases with no gene match: 5. The germline V gene encodes CDR1 MGHRA and CDR2 YSYEKL. The CDR3 is 17 amino acids. The CDR3 coding sequence is TGCGCCAGCAGCCAGGCCGGACTAGCGGGGGGAACCGGGGAGCTGTTTTTT. Its translation is CASSQAGLAGGTGELFF.

V gene TRBV5-1 combines with J gene TRBJ2-1; 7 nucleotides align to TRBD1. The CDR3 extends over 19 amino acids. Germline lookup yields CDR1 SGHRS and CDR2 YFSETQ. Losses at the gene ends were 0 bases for V and 6 bases for J; bases not matched to a gene: 18. The CDR3 sequence: CASSLEGVGRQGRGNEQFF. As DNA, the CDR3 is TGCGCCAGCAGCTTGGAGGGCGTGGGGAGACAGGGACGGGGCAATGAGCAGTTCTTC.

The CDR3 nucleotides read TGTGCCATCAGTGAGGGAGTTACAACTAATGAAAAACTGTTTTTT. Translation: CAISEGVTTNEKLFF. This chain joins TRBV10-3 and TRBJ1-4, with D unresolved. CDR1 and CDR2 (germline): ENHRY, SYGVKD. This CDR3 is built from 15 residues. The germline V and J ends were trimmed by 2 bases and 0 bases, with 7 bases remaining between them.

This clone turned up a few times. The chain has TRBV5-8 and TRBJ2-7; tentative D call: TRBD2 (5 bases). With 0 bases removed from V and 7 bases from J, the gap between germline ends came to 23 bases. CDR1 and CDR2 from the germline V gene are SGHTS and YDEGEE. The CDR3 has 17 amino acids. CDR3 sequence: CASSLEGVAFGVREQYF. The CDR3 bases are TGTGCCAGCAGCTTGGAAGGAGTAGCGTTTGGTGTGAGAGAGCAGTACTTC.

The gene calls are TRBV3-1 (or the pseudogene TRBV3-2) and TRBJ2-3; TRBD2 agrees at 9 bases. This CDR3 comprises 18 residues. The V gene's germline CDR1 is LGHDT and CDR2 YNNKEL (reference sequence). After removal of 2 bases from V and 2 bases from J, the junction contained 11 bases not matched to a gene. CDR3 sequence (DNA): TGTGCCAGCAGCCAAAAAGTGACTAGCGGTCCCCACACAGATACGCAGTATTTT. Translating gives CASSQKVTSGPHTDTQYF.

The V call is TRBV4-3, the J call TRBJ2-3; D unclear. With 4 bases removed from V and 2 bases from J, the gap between germline ends came to 13 bases. Per germline, CDR1 LGHNA and CDR2 YSLEER. CDR3 size: 15 residues. For the CDR3, the DNA is TGCGCCAGCAGCCCCCGAATGTCGGTCACAGATACGCAGTATTTT. This gives the protein CASSPRMSVTDTQYF.

With regard to this clone: The junction shows a germline mismatch at one end, possibly a read error. The identical CDR3 is also encoded by other nucleotide sequences in the sample. The genes are TRBV7-7 and TRBJ2-5, with 10 bases identical to TRBD1. Germline V gene lookup returns CDR1 SSHAT and CDR2 FNYEAQ (reference sequence). CDR3 length equals 15 residues. CDR3 sequence reads: CASSLGGTGAETQYF. In nucleotides, the CDR3 is TGTGCTAGCAGCTTAGGTGGGACAGGGGCAGAGACCCAGTACTTC. The full variable domain, completed using reference TRBV7-7 and TRBJ2-5, is GAGVSQSPRYKVTKRGQDVTLRCDPISSHATLYWYQQALGQGPEFLTYFNYEAQPDKSGLPSDRFSAERPEGSISTLTIQRTEQRDSAMYRCASSLGGTGAETQYFGPGTRLLVL.

The chain combines TRBV30 with TRBJ1-1; D is unclear. V was cut by 5 bases and J by 5 bases, with 15 bases left in between. The CDR3 is made up of 13 amino acids. Germline CDR1 and CDR2: GTSNPN and SVGIG (reference sequence). The CDR3 reads CAWGLAPLTEAFF. DNA for the CDR3: TGTGCCTGGGGGTTGGCCCCGCTTACTGAAGCTTTCTTT.

This clone came up a few times. The chain combines TRBV5-1 with TRBJ1-1; 9 bases match TRBD1. V lost 1 base to trimming and J lost 3 bases; unmatched junction nucleotides: 4. Germline CDR1 reads SGHRS; CDR2 reads YFSETQ. The CDR3 loop spans 15 amino acids. The CDR3 is CASSLTGGYHTEAFF. The CDR3 DNA reads TGCGCCAGCAGCTTGACAGGGGGCTATCACACTGAAGCTTTCTTT.

The chain couples TRBV28 to TRBJ1-1, with a possible D match to TRBD1 (5 bases). Germline assignment: CDR1 MDHEN and CDR2 SYDVKM. The CDR3 has 14 residues. V dropped 3 bases and J dropped 3 bases, with 11 bases sitting between them. DNA of the CDR3: TGTGCCAGCAGTTTCGGGACTGGGGACACTGAAGCTTTCTTT. Translation: CASSFGTGDTEAFF.

V and J are TRBV7-5 and TRBJ1-1; TRBD1, the table's D call, lacks a check against the DNA. TRBV7-5 is shown as a pseudogene. The CDR3 is 16 residues long. This CDR3 is CARSFRTGGGLNEAFF. The CDR3 nucleotides read TGTGCCAGAAGCTTTCGGACAGGGGGCGGTCTTAATGAAGCTTTCTTT.

Here the CDR3 DNA reads TGTGCCAGCTCACCGGGGCCCAACTCCTACAATGAGCAGTTCTTC. Translation gives CASSPGPNSYNEQFF. The chain combines TRBV18 with TRBJ2-1; possible D gene TRBD1, 5 bases. Trimming stripped 3 bases from V and 0 bases from J, with 9 bases between. Looked up from germline, CDR1 is KGHSH and CDR2 is LQKENI. This CDR3 is 15 amino acids long.

This chain connects TRBV2 to TRBJ1-1; 9 bases line up with TRBD1. Trimming at V came to 7 bases and at J to 1 base, leaving 10 bases not matched to a gene. CDR1 and CDR2 (germline): SNHLY, FYNNEI. This CDR3 spans 16 amino acids. CDR3 region: CASKIEAGQGNTEAFF. The DNA of the CDR3 is TGTGCCAGCAAGATTGAAGCGGGACAGGGGAACACTGAAGCTTTCTTT.

This chain connects TRBV5-6 to TRBJ1-2; a weak D match, TRBD1 (5 bases). CDR3 size: 18 residues. V lost 2 bases, J lost 4 bases, and 24 bases lay in between. Germline V gene data show CDR1 as SGHDT and CDR2 as YYEEEE. The CDR3 protein is CASSFLEGGDYGPYGYTF. Here the CDR3 DNA reads TGTGCCAGCAGCTTCTTGGAAGGAGGGGACTACGGTCCCTATGGCTACACCTTC.

This rearrangement joins TRBV7-7 to TRBJ2-1; 9 bases are shared with TRBD2. There are 15 residues in the CDR3. After removal of 1 base from V and 7 bases from J, the junction contained 5 bases not matched to a gene. Germline CDR1 and CDR2: SSHAT and FNYEAQ (reference sequence). CDR3 protein: CASSLGLAERNEQFF. The DNA of the CDR3 is TGTGCCAGCAGCTTAGGACTAGCGGAGAGGAATGAGCAGTTCTTC.

The rearrangement joins TRBV7-3 to TRBJ1-1; D is ambiguous. Germline V gene lookup returns CDR1 SGHTA and CDR2 FQGTGA. This CDR3 comprises 15 residues. V shed 2 bases and J shed 1 base, with 11 bases lying between them. The CDR3: CASSLRRVGNTEAFF. DNA of the CDR3: TGTGCCAGCAGCTTACGTAGAGTTGGGAACACTGAAGCTTTCTTT.

The chain carries TRBV6-6 and TRBJ2-7; 10 bases align to TRBD1. V dropped 4 bases and J dropped 6; count of bases not matched to a gene: 6. From germline, CDR1 is MNHNY and CDR2 SVGAGI (reference sequence). This CDR3 contains 14 residues. The CDR3 DNA follows: TGTGCCAGCAGTTCCCGGGACAGGGGAAGCGAGCAGTACTTC. The encoded protein is CASSSRDRGSEQYF.

This CDR3 reads CASSLGEKETQYF. As DNA, the CDR3 is TGCGCCAGCAGCTTAGGAGAAAAAGAGACCCAGTACTTC. The V gene is TRBV5-1, the J gene TRBJ2-5; no clear D gene. With 2 bases removed from V and 3 bases from J, the gap between germline ends came to 8 bases. The germline CDR1 and CDR2 sequences are SGHRS and YFSETQ. This CDR3 region has 13 residues.

Details on this clone: Its ends do not fully match the called genes, so a read error is possible. The chain carries TRBV10-1 and TRBJ1-1, with 7 bases identical to TRBD1. The germline V gene encodes CDR1 WNHNN and CDR2 SYGVQD (reference sequence). This CDR3 comprises 16 residues. The CDR3 DNA sequence: TGCGCCAGCAGTGAGTCGAGAGGCAGGGGGGACACTCAAGCTTTCTTT. Protein: CASSESRGRGDTQAFF.